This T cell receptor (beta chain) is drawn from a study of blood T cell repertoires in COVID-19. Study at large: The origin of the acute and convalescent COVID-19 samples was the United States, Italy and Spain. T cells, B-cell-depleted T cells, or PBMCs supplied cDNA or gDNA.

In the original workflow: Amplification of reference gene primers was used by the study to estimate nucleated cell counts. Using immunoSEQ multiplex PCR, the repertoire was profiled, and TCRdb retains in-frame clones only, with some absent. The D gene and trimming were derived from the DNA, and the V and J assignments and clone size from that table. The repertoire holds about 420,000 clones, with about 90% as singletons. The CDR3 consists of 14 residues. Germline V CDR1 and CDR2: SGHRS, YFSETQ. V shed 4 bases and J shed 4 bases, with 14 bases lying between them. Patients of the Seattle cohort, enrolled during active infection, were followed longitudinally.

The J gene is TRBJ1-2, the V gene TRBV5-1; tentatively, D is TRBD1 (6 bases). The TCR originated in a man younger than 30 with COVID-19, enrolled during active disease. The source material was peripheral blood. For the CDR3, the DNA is TGCGCCAGCAGCCCATCGGACAGACTCTATGGCTACACCTTC. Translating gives CASSPSDRLYGYTF.